The 21 T cell receptor beta chains reported below all come from one sample, sequenced in a study of breast tumors, draining lymph nodes, adjacent tissues. A single record per CDR3 protein comes from TCRdb applying MiXCR to the multiplex PCR reads. The table has about 150,000 distinct CDR3 sequences, 20% to 25% seen once; the top ten hold under 3%. Breast cancer patients provided tissue from their axillary draining lymph nodes. The sample consisted of axillary lymph node tissue. All receptors come from a female donor with breast cancer. Some clones in this sample may be carry-over from other donors' samples.

This chain connects TRBV27 to TRBJ2-2; 9 positions agree with TRBD2. Germline V CDR1 and CDR2: MNHEY, SMNVEV (reference sequence). This CDR3 spans 14 amino acids. V dropped 6 bases and J dropped 5; count of bases not matched to a gene: 4. CDR3 sequence reads: CASRLAGETGELFF. The CDR3 DNA reads TGTGCCAGCAGATTAGCGGGAGAAACCGGGGAGCTGTTTTTT.

As concerns this clonotype: With a much larger clone just one base away, this may be a read error. This rearrangement joins TRBV12-3 or TRBV12-4 to TRBJ2-5; maybe TRBD1 (6 bases). The CDR3 has 16 residues. CDR3 DNA: TGTGCCAGCAGTTTAAGTATCAGGGGATCGGGTGAGACCCGGTACTTC. This sequence encodes CASSLSIRGSGETRYF.

Ten or more counts support this clonotype. This CDR3 is CASRVMGAGGAGELFF. The DNA of the CDR3 is TGTGCCAGCAGGGTGATGGGGGCAGGGGGCGCCGGGGAGCTGTTTTTT. V is TRBV27 and J is TRBJ2-2; 8 bases match TRBD1. The V segment lost 6 bases and the J segment 6 bases; nucleotides outside the gene matches: 12. The V gene's germline CDR1 is MNHEY and CDR2 SMNVEV (reference sequence). This CDR3 has 16 residues.

The chain recombines TRBV3-1 with TRBJ2-1; D possibly corresponds to TRBD2 (5 bases). This CDR3 is built from 12 residues. Trimming removed 6 bases from V and 3 bases from J, with 6 bases in between. Germline lookup yields CDR1 LGHDT and CDR2 YNNKEL (reference sequence). The CDR3 DNA follows: TGTGCCAGCAGGGACTTCTACAATGAGCAGTTCTTC. Its protein is CASRDFYNEQFF.

This clonotype was observed a few times. V is TRBV18 and J is TRBJ2-5, with D tentatively TRBD2 (6 bases). The V gene lost 6 bases and the J gene lost 2 bases, with 10 bases spanning the gap. The CDR3 extends over 13 amino acids. Germline CDR1 reads KGHSH; CDR2 reads LQKENI. The CDR3 sequence is CASSVGLQETQYF. For the CDR3, the DNA is TGTGCCAGCTCCGTGGGACTGCAAGAGACCCAGTACTTC.

As to this clonotype: Possible read error: a much larger clone is one base away. The CDR3 DNA reads TGTGCCAGTAGTAGCCTCTCCGGGGCTAGCAACCCCTACGAGCAGTACTTC. Amino acids: CASSSLSGASNPYEQYF. The rearrangement links TRBV19 to TRBJ2-7, with D perhaps matching TRBD1 or TRBD2 (5 bases each). This CDR3 contains 17 residues. Trimming shortened V by 4 bases and J by 2 bases, and 21 bases separated the two germline ends. Germline V CDR1 and CDR2: LNHDA, SQIVND (reference sequence).

The CDR3 sequence is CASSAVGTTNTGELFF. For the CDR3, the DNA is TGTGCCAGCAGTGCGGTCGGAACTACGAACACCGGGGAGCTGTTTTTT. The gene calls are TRBV25-1 and TRBJ2-2; D gene unclear. Trimming removed 4 bases from V and 0 bases from J, with 12 bases in between. Per germline, CDR1 MGHDK and CDR2 SYGVNS. CDR3 length: 16 residues.

Regarding this clonotype: A much larger clone differs by one base, so this may be a read error. The J gene is TRBJ2-7, the V gene TRBV6-5; perhaps D is TRBD1 or TRBD2 (6 bases each). Germline V gene lookup returns CDR1 MNHEY and CDR2 SVGAGI. This CDR3 has 16 residues. The CDR3 DNA sequence: TGTGCCAGCAGACGCCTACAGGGAGGAAGACCCTACGGGCAGTACTTC. As protein: CASRRLQGGRPYGQYF.

This clonotype occurred many times. The chain combines TRBV6-5 with TRBJ2-3; no clear D. The germline V gene has CDR1 MNHEY and CDR2 SVGAGI. V was trimmed by 6 bases and J by 0 bases, leaving 1 base between them. CDR3 length: 11 amino acids. The CDR3 nucleotides are TGTGCCAGCAGAAGCACAGATACGCAGTATTTT. This codes for CASRSTDTQYF.

This clonotype appeared once. The V and J genes are TRBV10-3 and TRBJ1-5, with D hard to call. The CDR3 loop spans 13 amino acids. Deletions cut 2 bases from V and 5 bases from J, with 7 bases between. Germline CDR1 ENHRY, CDR2 SYGVKD. CDR3 sequence: CAISEGIDQPQHF. In DNA form, the CDR3 reads TGTGCCATCAGTGAGGGAATCGATCAGCCCCAGCATTTT.

To note about this clonotype: The CDR3 ends on some other residue instead of the conserved phenylalanine or tryptophan, so this is likely a read error. The V call is TRBV27, the J call TRBJ2-3, with D unclear. This CDR3 spans 14 amino acids. The V end was cut by 5 bases, the J end by 0 bases, with 9 bases between. CDR1 and CDR2 from the germline V gene are MNHEY and SMNVEV (reference sequence). The CDR3 nucleotides read TGTGCCAGCAGTCTATTGCCTAGCACAGATACGCAGTATCTT. Translating gives CASSLLPSTDTQYL.

This chain links TRBV27 with TRBJ2-3; D may be TRBD1 (6 bases). Germline CDR1 MNHEY, CDR2 SMNVEV (reference sequence). The V end lost 5 bases, the J end lost 1 base, and 10 bases lay between the germline ends. The CDR3 runs 14 residues. CDR3 DNA: TGTGCCAGCAGTCGCGCAGGGGGCACAGATACGCAGTATTTT. Its translation: CASSRAGGTDTQYF.

This clonotype was observed a single time. The CDR3 end shows no conserved phenylalanine or tryptophan, and so a read error is likely. V is TRBV6-5 and J is TRBJ1-1; D is ambiguous. Germline-derived CDR1 and CDR2 are MNHEY and SVGAGI. Trimming took off 0 bases at V and 1 base at J, with 6 bases between the two ends. The CDR3 consists of 14 residues. Here the CDR3 DNA reads TGTGCCAGCAGTTACTCCAAAGGGAACACTGAAGCTTTCCTT. Translated, it gives CASSYSKGNTEAFL.

Ten or more counts support this clonotype. The chain carries TRBV12-3 or TRBV12-4 and TRBJ2-7; D perhaps matches TRBD1 (6 bases). V lost 6 bases and J lost 3, with 15 bases in between. This CDR3 contains 14 residues. The chain's CDR3 is CASSPRTVNYEQYF. The CDR3 DNA follows: TGTGCCAGCAGCCCGAGGACAGTGAACTACGAGCAGTACTTC.

This clonotype was recorded many times. This chain joins TRBV9 and TRBJ1-6, with D unclear. Germline V gives CDR1 SGDLS, CDR2 YYNGEE. The CDR3 has 14 residues. Trimming took off 7 bases at V and 5 bases at J, with 13 bases between the two ends. The CDR3 loop reads CASGPQVDNSPLHF. CDR3 coding DNA: TGTGCCAGCGGTCCCCAGGTGGATAATTCACCCCTCCACTTT.

The sample holds many counts of this clonotype. This sequence joins TRBV19 and TRBJ2-2, with a possible D match to TRBD2 (6 bases). The V gene lost 4 bases and the J gene lost 2 bases, with 8 bases spanning the gap. This CDR3 contains 14 residues. Germline CDR1 reads LNHDA; CDR2 reads SQIVND (reference sequence). As DNA, the CDR3 is TGTGCCAGTAGTAGCGGGGATAACACCGGGGAGCTGTTTTTT. Protein: CASSSGDNTGELFF.

Of note for this clonotype: This may be a read error, as it is one base from a much larger clone. The chain recombines TRBV7-2 with TRBJ2-7; weak D call: TRBD2 (6 bases). This CDR3 region has 13 residues. CDR1 SGHTA and CDR2 FQGNSA come from the germline V gene. The germline V and J ends were trimmed by 5 bases and 3 bases, with 11 bases remaining between them. This chain's CDR3 is CASSTGLFYEQYF. CDR3 DNA sequence: TGTGCCAGCAGCACAGGACTATTCTACGAGCAGTACTTC.

This clonotype was seen ten or more times. This chain links TRBV2 with TRBJ2-5; TRBD2 matches at 15 bases. The length of the CDR3 is 19 residues. Trimming cost V 8 bases and J 5 bases; bases outside gene matches: 18. Germline loops: CDR1 SNHLY, CDR2 FYNNEI. The CDR3, as DNA: TGTGCCAGCTCCCCGATATGGACTAGCGGGAGGGGAGGGAGGGAGACCCAGTACTTC. Protein product: CASSPIWTSGRGGRETQYF.

V and J are TRBV2 and TRBJ1-1; no definite D call. CDR1 is SNHLY, CDR2 FYNNEI, per germline. V was pared by 4 bases and J by 10 bases, with 16 bases between. This CDR3 is built from 13 residues. DNA of the CDR3: TGTGCCAGCAGTGGGCTACCCGCGACGGGAGCTTTCTTT. It encodes CASSGLPATGAFF.

With regard to this clonotype: With a much larger clone just one base away, this may be a read error. The rearrangement links TRBV7-8 to TRBJ1-5, with 10 bases that match TRBD1. In germline, CDR1 is SGHVS, CDR2 FQNEAQ. The CDR3 is 15 residues long. CDR3 sequence reads: CASSLGGQGGKPQRF. The CDR3 nucleotides are TGTGCCAGCAGCTTAGGCGGACAGGGGGGGAAGCCCCAGCGTTTT.

This clonotype was seen ten or more times. The chain uses TRBV6-2 or TRBV6-3 and TRBJ2-5; tentatively, D is TRBD2 (6 bases). Germline values: CDR1 MNHEY, CDR2 SVGEGT. The length of the CDR3 is 17 residues. Trimming pared 7 bases from V and 1 base from J, leaving 22 bases between. The CDR3: CASTKGWRMGGQETQYF. Written as DNA, the CDR3 is TGTGCCAGCACCAAAGGTTGGAGGATGGGGGGCCAAGAGACCCAGTACTTC.